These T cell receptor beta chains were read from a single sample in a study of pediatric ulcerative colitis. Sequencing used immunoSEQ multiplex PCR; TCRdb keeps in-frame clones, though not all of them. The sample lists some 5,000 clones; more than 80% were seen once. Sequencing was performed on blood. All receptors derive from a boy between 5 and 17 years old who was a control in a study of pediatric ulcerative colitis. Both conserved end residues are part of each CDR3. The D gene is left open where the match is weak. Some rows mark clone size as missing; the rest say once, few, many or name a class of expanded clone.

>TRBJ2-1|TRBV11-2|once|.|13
CASSLDPSSEQFF
TGTGCCAGCAGCTTAGATCCGAGTTCTGAGCAGTTCTTC
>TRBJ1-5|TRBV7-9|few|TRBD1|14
CASSRSQGGQPQHF
TGTGCCAGCAGTCGCAGCCAGGGGGGTCAGCCCCAGCATTTT
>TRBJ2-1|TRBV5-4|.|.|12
CASSQTANEQFF
TGTGCCAGCAGCCAAACAGCGAATGAGCAGTTCTTC
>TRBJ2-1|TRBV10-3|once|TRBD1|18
CAIRGGTGGPSSYNEQFF
TGTGCCATCAGGGGTGGGACAGGGGGCCCCAGCTCCTACAATGAGCAGTTCTTC
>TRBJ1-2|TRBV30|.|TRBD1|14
CAWSVLITGDGYTF
TGTGCCTGGAGTGTACTGATAACAGGGGATGGCTACACCTTC
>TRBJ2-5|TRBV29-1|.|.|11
CSVGTAETQYF
TGCAGCGTTGGGACAGCTGAGACCCAGTACTTC
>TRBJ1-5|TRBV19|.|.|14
CASETGMVGQPQHF
TGTGCCAGTGAAACAGGGATGGTGGGTCAGCCCCAGCATTTT
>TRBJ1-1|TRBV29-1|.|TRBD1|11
CSVTGGTEAFF
TGCAGCGTGACAGGGGGCACTGAAGCTTTCTTT
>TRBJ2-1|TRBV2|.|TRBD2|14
CASSRTSGSNEQFF
TGTGCCAGCAGTCGGACTAGCGGGTCGAATGAGCAGTTCTTC
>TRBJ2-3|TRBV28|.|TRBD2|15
CASSGSGRSTDTQYF
TGTGCCAGCAGCGGTAGCGGGAGATCCACAGATACGCAGTATTTT
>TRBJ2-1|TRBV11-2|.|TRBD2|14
CASSFSGRTNEQFF
TGTGCCAGCAGCTTTAGCGGGAGGACCAATGAGCAGTTCTTC
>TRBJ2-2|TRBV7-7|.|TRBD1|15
CASSLTGGDTGELFF
TGTGCTAGCAGCTTAACAGGGGGAGACACCGGGGAGCTGTTTTTT
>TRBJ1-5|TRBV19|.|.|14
CASSIGAAPSPQHF
TGTGCCAGTAGTATAGGGGCGGCTCCGTCGCCCCAGCATTTT
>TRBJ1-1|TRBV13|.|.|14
CASSLNGGPFVAFF
TGTGCCAGCAGCTTAAATGGGGGTCCCTTTGTGGCTTTCTTT
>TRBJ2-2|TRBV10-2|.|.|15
CASSGPTRRTGELFF
TGCGCCAGCAGTGGCCCGACTAGGAGGACCGGGGAGCTGTTTTTT
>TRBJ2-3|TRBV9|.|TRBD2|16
CASSVGLAGFTDTQYF
TGTGCCAGCAGCGTAGGGTTAGCGGGATTCACAGATACGCAGTATTTT
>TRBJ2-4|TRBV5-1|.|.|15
CASRGAGRAKNIQYF
TGCGCCAGCAGAGGGGCGGGGAGAGCCAAAAACATTCAGTACTTC
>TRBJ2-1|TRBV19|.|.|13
CASSNGFFGEQFF
TGTGCCAGTAGCAATGGATTCTTCGGAGAGCAGTTCTTC
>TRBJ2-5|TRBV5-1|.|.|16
CASSSPDGGLRETQYF
TGCGCCAGCAGCTCCCCTGACGGGGGACTTAGGGAGACCCAGTACTTC
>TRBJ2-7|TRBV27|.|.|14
CASTAPGGAYEQYF
TGTGCCAGCACCGCACCTGGGGGAGCCTACGAGCAGTACTTC
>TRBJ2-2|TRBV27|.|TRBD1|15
CASAPGQGFAGELFF
TGTGCCAGCGCTCCGGGACAGGGTTTTGCCGGGGAGCTGTTTTTT
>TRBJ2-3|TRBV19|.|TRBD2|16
CASSKGTSGSTDTQYF
TGTGCCAGTAGCAAGGGGACTAGCGGGAGCACAGATACGCAGTATTTT
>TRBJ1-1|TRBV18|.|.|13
CASSPRGDTEAFF
TGTGCCAGCTCACCACGAGGTGACACTGAAGCTTTCTTT
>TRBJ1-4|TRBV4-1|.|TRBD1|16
CASSRDAGTGGEKLFF
TGCGCCAGCAGCCGAGACGCCGGGACAGGGGGCGAAAAACTGTTTTTT
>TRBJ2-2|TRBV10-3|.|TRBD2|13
CAVKGRESGELFF
TGTGCCGTAAAGGGGAGGGAATCCGGGGAGCTGTTTTTT
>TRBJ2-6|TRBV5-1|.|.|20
CASSLARGTPSLSGANVLTF
TGCGCCAGCAGCTTAGCCAGGGGCACACCTTCCCTCTCTGGGGCCAACGTCCTGACTTTC
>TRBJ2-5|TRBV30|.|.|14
CAWTRLRGQETQYF
TGTGCCTGGACCCGACTAAGGGGCCAAGAGACCCAGTACTTC
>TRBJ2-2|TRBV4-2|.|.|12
CASSQNVGELFF
TGTGCCAGCAGCCAGAATGTAGGGGAGCTGTTTTTT
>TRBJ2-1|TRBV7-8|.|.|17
CASSLGAGGLIYNEQFF
TGTGCCAGCAGCTTAGGAGCGGGTGGCTTAATTTACAATGAGCAGTTCTTC
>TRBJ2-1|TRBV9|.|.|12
CASSPRENEQFF
TGTGCCAGCAGCCCTCGGGAGAATGAGCAGTTCTTC
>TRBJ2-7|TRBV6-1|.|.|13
CASKVGGTYEQYF
TGTGCCAGCAAAGTAGGGGGAACCTACGAGCAGTACTTC
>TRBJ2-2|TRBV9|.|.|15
CASSVAAANTGELFF
TGTGCCAGCAGCGTAGCGGCGGCGAACACCGGGGAGCTGTTTTTT
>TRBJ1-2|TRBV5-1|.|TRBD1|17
CASSLALFGQGDYGYTF
TGCGCCAGCAGCTTGGCTCTTTTTGGGCAGGGGGACTATGGCTACACCTTC
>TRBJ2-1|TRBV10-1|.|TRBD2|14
CASRAGVGGNEQFF
TGCGCCAGCAGAGCGGGAGTTGGGGGCAATGAGCAGTTCTTC
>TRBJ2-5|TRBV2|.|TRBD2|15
CASSPLGEGGETQYF
TGTGCCAGCAGCCCATTAGGGGAGGGTGGGGAGACCCAGTACTTC
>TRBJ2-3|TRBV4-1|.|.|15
CASSQDGGQGDTQYF
TGCGCCAGCAGCCAAGATGGGGGGCAAGGGGATACGCAGTATTTT
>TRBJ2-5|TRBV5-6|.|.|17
CASSLGELRLRGETQYF
TGTGCCAGCAGCTTGGGCGAGTTGCGTCTGAGGGGGGAGACCCAGTACTTC
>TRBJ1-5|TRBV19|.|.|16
CASSIDLSTTSQPQHF
TGTGCCAGTAGTATAGATCTTTCCACAACCAGCCAGCCCCAGCATTTT
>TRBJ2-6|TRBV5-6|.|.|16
CASSGIDGSGANVLTF
TGTGCCAGCAGCGGGATCGACGGCTCTGGGGCCAACGTCCTGACTTTC
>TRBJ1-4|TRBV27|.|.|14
CASSRGRYNEKLFF
TGTGCCAGCAGCCGAGGACGGTATAATGAAAAACTGTTTTTT
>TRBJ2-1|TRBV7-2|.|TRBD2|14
CASTPASGYNEQFF
TGTGCCAGCACTCCCGCTAGCGGATACAATGAGCAGTTCTTC
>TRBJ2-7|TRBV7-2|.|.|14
CASSLDVAAVEQYF
TGTGCCAGCAGCTTAGATGTGGCAGCGGTCGAGCAGTACTTC
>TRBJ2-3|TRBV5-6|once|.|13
CASSNSHTDTQYF
TGTGCCAGCAGCAACTCCCACACAGATACGCAGTATTTT
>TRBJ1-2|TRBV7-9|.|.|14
CASSGSRLVHGYTF
TGTGCCAGCAGCGGATCCCGACTCGTTCATGGCTACACCTTC
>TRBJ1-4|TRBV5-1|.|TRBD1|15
CASSPLTGGGEKLFF
TGCGCCAGCAGCCCCCTGACAGGGGGGGGTGAAAAACTGTTTTTT
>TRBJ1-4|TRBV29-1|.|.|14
CSVEGGGTNEKLFF
TGCAGCGTTGAAGGGGGGGGCACTAATGAAAAACTGTTTTTT
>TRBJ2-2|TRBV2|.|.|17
CASSEAVGRGRTGELFF
TGTGCCAGCAGTGAAGCAGTAGGCAGGGGAAGGACCGGGGAGCTGTTTTTT
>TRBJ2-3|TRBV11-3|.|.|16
CASSLATPHSTDTQYF
TGTGCCAGCAGCTTAGCAACTCCACATAGCACAGATACGCAGTATTTT
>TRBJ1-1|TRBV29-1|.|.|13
CSVLRGLNTEAFF
TGCAGCGTTCTTAGGGGACTGAACACTGAAGCTTTCTTT
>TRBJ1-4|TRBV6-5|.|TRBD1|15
CASSLDRGVNEKLFF
TGTGCCAGCAGTCTCGACAGGGGTGTTAATGAAAAACTGTTTTTT
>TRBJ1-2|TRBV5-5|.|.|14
CASSLTPMTYGYTF
TGTGCCAGCAGCTTGACGCCGATGACCTATGGCTACACCTTC
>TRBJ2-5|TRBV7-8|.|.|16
CASTSLGGHQKETQYF
TGTGCCAGCACCTCCCTAGGTGGGCACCAGAAAGAGACCCAGTACTTC
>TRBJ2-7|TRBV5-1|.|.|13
CASSFSGGFEQYF
TGCGCCAGCAGCTTCTCAGGGGGGTTTGAGCAGTACTTC
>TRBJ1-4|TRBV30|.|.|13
CAWANGGNEKLFF
TGTGCCTGGGCCAACGGGGGGAATGAAAAACTGTTTTTT
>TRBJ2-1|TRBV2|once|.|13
CASSSDGYNEQFF
TGTGCCAGCAGCAGCGACGGCTACAATGAGCAGTTCTTC
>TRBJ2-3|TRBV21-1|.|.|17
CASSPLGRGPQGDTQYF
TGTGCCAGCAGCCCCCTCGGCCGGGGCCCCCAGGGAGATACGCAGTATTTT
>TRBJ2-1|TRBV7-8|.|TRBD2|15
CASSLRLASYNEQFF
TGTGCCAGCAGCTTAAGACTAGCTTCCTACAATGAGCAGTTCTTC
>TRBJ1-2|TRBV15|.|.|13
CATSRVEGNGYTF
TGTGCCACCAGCAGAGTAGAGGGGAATGGCTACACCTTC